What follows are 8 T cell receptor beta chains derived from one specimen sequenced in a study of T cells expressing NK-cell markers. TCRdb derives one entry per CDR3 protein from the 5' RACE reads, leaving out DNA. The listing records 500,000 to 700,000 distinct CDR3 sequences. Sequenced material: blood T cells: a sorted CD56 or NKG2C T cell subset, CD4+ or CD8+ T cells, or bulk PBMC T cells (not recorded which). Every receptor here comes from a man aged 18 to 30 in good health.

This chain joins TRBV29-1 and TRBJ2-1; TCRdb's D call of TRBD2 is untestable without DNA. CDR1 is SQVTM, CDR2 ANQGSEA, per germline. The CDR3 consists of 14 residues. The CDR3 spells CSVKGLADYNEQFF.

J is TRBJ2-5 and V is TRBV4-3; checking the TCRdb D call of TRBD1 is not possible without DNA. The CDR3 runs to 17 residues. Germline V gives CDR1 LGHNA, CDR2 YSLEER. The CDR3 spells CASSRDRGIGGQETQYF.

The V and J genes are TRBV10-3 and TRBJ2-1. The CDR3 consists of 14 residues. CDR1 and CDR2 (germline): ENHRY, SYGVKD. This CDR3 reads CAISESSQIHEQFF.

V gene TRBV4-2 combines with J gene TRBJ2-1; TCRdb picks TRBD1, but there is no DNA to check that call. Germline V gene lookup returns CDR1 LGHNA and CDR2 YNFKEQ. This CDR3 is 15 amino acids long. CDR3 sequence reads: CASSPGAGAFNEQFF.

The chain carries TRBV24-1 and TRBJ2-2. CDR1 is KGHDR, CDR2 SFDVKD, per germline. The CDR3 has 14 residues. The CDR3 sequence is CATSDFPSPGELFF.

This clonotype is identified as medium-sized from frequency. V is TRBV15 and J is TRBJ2-3; TCRdb reports TRBD1, a call that lacks DNA to check it against. The CDR3 loop spans 15 amino acids. Germline V lookup: CDR1 LNHNV, CDR2 YYDKDF (reference sequence). The CDR3 loop is CATSSSGDNRDTQYF.

This chain connects TRBV9 to TRBJ1-5. The CDR3 has 15 amino acids. Germline-derived CDR1 and CDR2 are SGDLS and YYNGEE. The CDR3 sequence: CASSVSSRENQPQHF.

This sequence joins TRBV28 and TRBJ1-2; TCRdb selects TRBD1, and the lack of DNA leaves this call unchecked. This CDR3 has 15 amino acids. CDR1 and CDR2 from the germline V gene are MDHEN and SYDVKM. The chain's CDR3 is CASSLNRDRLSGYTF.